This T cell receptor (beta chain) derives from a study of blood T cell repertoires in COVID-19. Study-wide background: Sources were T cells, B-cell-depleted T cells, or PBMCs; the material itself was cDNA or gDNA.

Participant-reported clinical history was the basis for cohort assignment. In the original analysis: Researchers report that nucleated cell counts were estimated from reference gene primer amplification. Method: immunoSEQ multiplex PCR; TCRdb's copy keeps in-frame clones and lacks some. V and J calls and clone size follow that table, whereas D and trimming were derived from the DNA. The sample shows about 440,000 clones, roughly 87% of them seen only once. The CDR3 contains 13 residues. The V and J ends lost 4 bases and 8 bases, in that order; junction bases with no gene match: 7. Germline V lookup: CDR1 SGHVS, CDR2 FQNEAQ.

The source of this sequence is a man younger than 35 who had recovered from COVID-19. The sequenced sample was PBMCs or T cells enriched from blood (not recorded which). The J gene is TRBJ1-1, the V gene TRBV7-8, with TRBD1 matching 7 bases. The CDR3 protein is CASSSDRVAEAFF. In nucleotides, the CDR3 is TGTGCCAGCAGCTCCGACAGGGTAGCCGAAGCTTTCTTT.